This is a list of T cell receptor beta chains from one sample in a study of blood T cell repertoires in COVID-19. The assay was immunoSEQ multiplex PCR, and TCRdb's table has in-frame clones only and misses some. The sample holds fewer than 350,000 clones, 85% seen once. Sequences were obtained from PBMCs or T cells enriched from blood (not recorded which). The receptors were sampled from a woman aged 25 to 39 who had been exposed to COVID-19. The CDR3 runs from the conserved cysteine through the conserved F or W. A D gene is named only where the DNA matches it firmly. Some rows mark clone size as missing; the rest say once, few, many or name a class of expanded clone.

J,D,size,V,DNA,CDR3
TRBJ1-4,.,.,TRBV28,TGTGCCAGCCGAACTACATCCCCAACTAATGAAAAACTGTTTTTT,CASRTTSPTNEKLFF
TRBJ1-3,.,.,TRBV30,TGTGCCTGGAGTGTACGTTCGGGGGTTGGAAACACCATATATTTT,CAWSVRSGVGNTIYF
TRBJ2-1,TRBD2,.,TRBV7-8,TGTGCCAGCACTACGTGGTTCCAGCGGGAGGATCCTGTGCAGTTCTTC,CASTTWFQREDPVQFF
TRBJ2-1,.,.,TRBV4-1,TGCGCCAGCAGCCAAGTATTCAATGAGCAGTTCTTC,CASSQVFNEQFF
TRBJ1-1,TRBD1,.,TRBV3-1/TRBV3-2,TGTGCCAGCAGCCAAGGGACAGGGGCCTTCACTGAAGCTTTCTTT,CASSQGTGAFTEAFF
TRBJ2-2,TRBD1,.,TRBV5-4,TGTGCCAGCAGCTCCAGGACAGGGGGAAACACCGGGGAGCTGTTTTTT,CASSSRTGGNTGELFF
TRBJ2-7,TRBD2,.,TRBV3-1/TRBV3-2,TGTGCCAGCAGCCCTAGCGGGCGTTCTACCTGGGGGGGGGAGCAGTACTTC,CASSPSGRSTWGGEQYF
TRBJ2-7,TRBD2,.,TRBV7-9,TGTGCCAGCAGCCGAACGACTAGCCCGCTAGAGCAGTACTTC,CASSRTTSPLEQYF
TRBJ1-2,.,few,TRBV12-3/TRBV12-4,TGTGCCAGCAGTTTACGCAGGGGCGGCGGCTACACCTTC,CASSLRRGGGYTF
TRBJ2-5,.,.,TRBV7-2,TGTGCCAGCAGCTTAAGGGGAGGCGTTCTGGAGACCCAGTACTTC,CASSLRGGVLETQYF
TRBJ2-3,.,.,TRBV5-1,TGCGCCAGCAGCCCCCCTAGTTTTGTCACAGATACGCAGTATTTT,CASSPPSFVTDTQYF
TRBJ2-4,TRBD2,.,TRBV30,TGTGCCTGGAGTGTACTTCGAGCGGGGGCCACCCTGGCCAAAAACATTCAGTACTTC,CAWSVLRAGATLAKNIQYF
TRBJ2-7,.,.,TRBV7-9,TGTGCCAGCAGCGTCGGGACTCGCAACTACGAGCAGTACTTC,CASSVGTRNYEQYF
TRBJ1-5,TRBD1,.,TRBV6-5,TGTGCCAGCATCCAAACAGGGGACCAGCCCCAGCATTTT,CASIQTGDQPQHF
TRBJ2-7,TRBD1,.,TRBV6-5,TGTGCCAGCAGACGAAGACAGGGCGAGCAGTACTTC,CASRRRQGEQYF
TRBJ2-7,.,.,TRBV7-2,TGTGCCAGCAGCTTGGGGGCATTCTACGAGCAGTACTTC,CASSLGAFYEQYF
TRBJ2-3,.,.,TRBV11-2,TGTGCCAGCAGCCCAATAGTGGGGGCCTCCACAGATACGCAGTATTTT,CASSPIVGASTDTQYF
TRBJ2-7,TRBD1,.,TRBV14,TGTGCCAGCAGCCGCCCAAGGGGGACAGGGTCAGTCGACGAGCAGTACTTC,CASSRPRGTGSVDEQYF
TRBJ2-2,TRBD1,.,TRBV5-4,TGTGCCAGCAGCTTCCGGGGCAGGGGGCGCGGGACCGGGGAGCTGTTTTTT,CASSFRGRGRGTGELFF
TRBJ1-1,TRBD1,.,TRBV5-1,TGCGCCAGCAGCTATGACACTGGAGGACAGGGTAAAGCTTTCTTT,CASSYDTGGQGKAFF
TRBJ1-1,TRBD1,.,TRBV11-2,TGTGCCAGCAGTCGAACGACAGGGCCGAACACTGAAGCTTTCTTT,CASSRTTGPNTEAFF
TRBJ2-1,TRBD2,.,TRBV7-2,TGTGCCAGCAGCCCTATAGCGGGTACTCTCAATGAGCAGTTCTTC,CASSPIAGTLNEQFF
TRBJ1-6,.,.,TRBV4-2,TGTGCCAGCAGCCAAGATTACCGGGGTGGTTCACCCCTCCACTTT,CASSQDYRGGSPLHF
TRBJ2-5,TRBD2,.,TRBV7-7,TGTGCTAGCAGTTTGGTACTAGCGGGAGGGCCGTACCAAGAGACCCAGTACTTC,CASSLVLAGGPYQETQYF
TRBJ2-5,TRBD2,.,TRBV7-7,TGTGCTAGCAGCTTAAGGTCTAGCGGGGGCCCCGAGACCCAGTACTTC,CASSLRSSGGPETQYF
TRBJ2-3,.,.,TRBV19,TGTGCCAGTAGTATAGATCTCCCGGATACGCAGTATTTT,CASSIDLPDTQYF
TRBJ1-1,.,.,TRBV30,TGTGCCTGGACTTCCACCAGTGAAGCTTTCTTT,CAWTSTSEAFF
TRBJ1-5,TRBD1,.,TRBV9,TGTGCCAGCAGCGTAGCAGGGGGCGCAGGGCAGCCCCAGCATTTT,CASSVAGGAGQPQHF
TRBJ2-7,TRBD1,.,TRBV11-2,TGTGCCAGCAGCTTAGACCCACAGGACAGGGGTCTTATCGCGTACGAGCAGTACTTC,CASSLDPQDRGLIAYEQYF
TRBJ2-1,.,few,TRBV10-3,TGTGCCATCAGTGGAGACTCCTCCAATGAGCAGTTCTTC,CAISGDSSNEQFF
TRBJ2-2,.,.,TRBV5-4,TGTGCCAGCAGCTTGGTAAATCGGGGAGGCACCGGGGAGCTGTTTTTT,CASSLVNRGGTGELFF
TRBJ1-4,.,once,TRBV7-9,TGTGCCAGCAGCTTCACAGGCGGGGGACATAATGAAAAACTGTTTTTT,CASSFTGGGHNEKLFF
TRBJ1-4,.,once,TRBV11-2,TGTGCCAGCAGCCTAGAAAGGAGTGAAAAACTGTTTTTT,CASSLERSEKLFF
TRBJ2-7,.,.,TRBV28,TGTGCCAGCAGTTTAGCGGGAAGAGAGTCCTACGAGCAGTACTTC,CASSLAGRESYEQYF
TRBJ1-4,TRBD1,.,TRBV18,TGTGCCAGCTCACGGGACAGAGCTAATGAAAAACTGTTTTTT,CASSRDRANEKLFF
TRBJ1-2,TRBD1,.,TRBV3-1/TRBV3-2,TGTGCCAGCAGCTTAACAGGGGAAGGCTACACCTTC,CASSLTGEGYTF
TRBJ2-5,TRBD1,.,TRBV5-1,TGCGCCAGCAGCTCTACAGGGGACGACGTGGAGACCCAGTACTTC,CASSSTGDDVETQYF
TRBJ2-7,.,few,TRBV9,TGTGCCAGCAGCGTCAGTAGCACAGGCGAGCAGTACTTC,CASSVSSTGEQYF